This record looks at one TCR beta chain sequence and its context. No antigen is known for it. The data belong to a study of OX40 agonist ivuxolimab in advanced cancers. The wider study: A mean age of roughly 60 years, range about 20 to 79, was recorded, and 80% to 90% were male.

Whole-study findings and limits: Clonal expansion was seen in CD4+ and CD8+ blood T cells by week 6 at 0.1 to 3.0 mg/kg.

The method was immunoSEQ multiplex PCR; TCRdb's version includes in-frame clones alone and lacks a portion of them. Among some 38,000 clones listed, 80% to 95% were seen once. The germline V gene encodes CDR1 MDHEN and CDR2 SYDVKM. With 2 bases clipped from V and 6 bases from J, the junction kept 16 bases outside the gene matches. The CDR3 sequence is 18 residues long. This TCR was recovered from an adult with an advanced solid tumor such as melanoma, head and neck, liver or kidney cancer. V gene TRBV28 combines with J gene TRBJ2-3; 8 bases are shared with TRBD2. The starting material was CD4+ or CD8+ T cells sorted from blood, obtained in a trial of the OX40 agonist ivuxolimab. The DNA for the CDR3 is TGTGCCAGCAGTTTAGGATTTGGCGGGAGGAGTCAGAGGGATACGCAGTATTTT. Its translation: CASSLGFGGRSQRDTQYF.